This record looks at one T cell receptor (beta chain) sequence and its context. The sample comes from a study of T-cell memory formation after mild COVID-19. Trimming shortened V by 5 bases and J by 5 bases, and 13 bases separated the two germline ends. The CDR3 is 14 amino acids. Germline V gives CDR1 SGHAT, CDR2 FQNNGV. One entry per CDR3 protein results from TCRdb running MiXCR on the 5' RACE reads. Of roughly 350,000 distinct CDR3 sequences listed, 12% to 15% are singletons. The J gene is TRBJ2-1, the V gene TRBV11-2, with D possibly being TRBD2 (6 bases). This clonotype was sampled from a man between 18 and 29 years old who had mild COVID-19 (a few samples of this study predate the infection). Cell type and time point are not known. The sequenced material came from PBMCs or a T cell subset sorted from them (not recorded which). Here the CDR3 reads CASSTSRANNEQFF. The CDR3 coding sequence is TGTGCCAGCAGCACTAGCCGGGCTAACAATGAGCAGTTCTTC.